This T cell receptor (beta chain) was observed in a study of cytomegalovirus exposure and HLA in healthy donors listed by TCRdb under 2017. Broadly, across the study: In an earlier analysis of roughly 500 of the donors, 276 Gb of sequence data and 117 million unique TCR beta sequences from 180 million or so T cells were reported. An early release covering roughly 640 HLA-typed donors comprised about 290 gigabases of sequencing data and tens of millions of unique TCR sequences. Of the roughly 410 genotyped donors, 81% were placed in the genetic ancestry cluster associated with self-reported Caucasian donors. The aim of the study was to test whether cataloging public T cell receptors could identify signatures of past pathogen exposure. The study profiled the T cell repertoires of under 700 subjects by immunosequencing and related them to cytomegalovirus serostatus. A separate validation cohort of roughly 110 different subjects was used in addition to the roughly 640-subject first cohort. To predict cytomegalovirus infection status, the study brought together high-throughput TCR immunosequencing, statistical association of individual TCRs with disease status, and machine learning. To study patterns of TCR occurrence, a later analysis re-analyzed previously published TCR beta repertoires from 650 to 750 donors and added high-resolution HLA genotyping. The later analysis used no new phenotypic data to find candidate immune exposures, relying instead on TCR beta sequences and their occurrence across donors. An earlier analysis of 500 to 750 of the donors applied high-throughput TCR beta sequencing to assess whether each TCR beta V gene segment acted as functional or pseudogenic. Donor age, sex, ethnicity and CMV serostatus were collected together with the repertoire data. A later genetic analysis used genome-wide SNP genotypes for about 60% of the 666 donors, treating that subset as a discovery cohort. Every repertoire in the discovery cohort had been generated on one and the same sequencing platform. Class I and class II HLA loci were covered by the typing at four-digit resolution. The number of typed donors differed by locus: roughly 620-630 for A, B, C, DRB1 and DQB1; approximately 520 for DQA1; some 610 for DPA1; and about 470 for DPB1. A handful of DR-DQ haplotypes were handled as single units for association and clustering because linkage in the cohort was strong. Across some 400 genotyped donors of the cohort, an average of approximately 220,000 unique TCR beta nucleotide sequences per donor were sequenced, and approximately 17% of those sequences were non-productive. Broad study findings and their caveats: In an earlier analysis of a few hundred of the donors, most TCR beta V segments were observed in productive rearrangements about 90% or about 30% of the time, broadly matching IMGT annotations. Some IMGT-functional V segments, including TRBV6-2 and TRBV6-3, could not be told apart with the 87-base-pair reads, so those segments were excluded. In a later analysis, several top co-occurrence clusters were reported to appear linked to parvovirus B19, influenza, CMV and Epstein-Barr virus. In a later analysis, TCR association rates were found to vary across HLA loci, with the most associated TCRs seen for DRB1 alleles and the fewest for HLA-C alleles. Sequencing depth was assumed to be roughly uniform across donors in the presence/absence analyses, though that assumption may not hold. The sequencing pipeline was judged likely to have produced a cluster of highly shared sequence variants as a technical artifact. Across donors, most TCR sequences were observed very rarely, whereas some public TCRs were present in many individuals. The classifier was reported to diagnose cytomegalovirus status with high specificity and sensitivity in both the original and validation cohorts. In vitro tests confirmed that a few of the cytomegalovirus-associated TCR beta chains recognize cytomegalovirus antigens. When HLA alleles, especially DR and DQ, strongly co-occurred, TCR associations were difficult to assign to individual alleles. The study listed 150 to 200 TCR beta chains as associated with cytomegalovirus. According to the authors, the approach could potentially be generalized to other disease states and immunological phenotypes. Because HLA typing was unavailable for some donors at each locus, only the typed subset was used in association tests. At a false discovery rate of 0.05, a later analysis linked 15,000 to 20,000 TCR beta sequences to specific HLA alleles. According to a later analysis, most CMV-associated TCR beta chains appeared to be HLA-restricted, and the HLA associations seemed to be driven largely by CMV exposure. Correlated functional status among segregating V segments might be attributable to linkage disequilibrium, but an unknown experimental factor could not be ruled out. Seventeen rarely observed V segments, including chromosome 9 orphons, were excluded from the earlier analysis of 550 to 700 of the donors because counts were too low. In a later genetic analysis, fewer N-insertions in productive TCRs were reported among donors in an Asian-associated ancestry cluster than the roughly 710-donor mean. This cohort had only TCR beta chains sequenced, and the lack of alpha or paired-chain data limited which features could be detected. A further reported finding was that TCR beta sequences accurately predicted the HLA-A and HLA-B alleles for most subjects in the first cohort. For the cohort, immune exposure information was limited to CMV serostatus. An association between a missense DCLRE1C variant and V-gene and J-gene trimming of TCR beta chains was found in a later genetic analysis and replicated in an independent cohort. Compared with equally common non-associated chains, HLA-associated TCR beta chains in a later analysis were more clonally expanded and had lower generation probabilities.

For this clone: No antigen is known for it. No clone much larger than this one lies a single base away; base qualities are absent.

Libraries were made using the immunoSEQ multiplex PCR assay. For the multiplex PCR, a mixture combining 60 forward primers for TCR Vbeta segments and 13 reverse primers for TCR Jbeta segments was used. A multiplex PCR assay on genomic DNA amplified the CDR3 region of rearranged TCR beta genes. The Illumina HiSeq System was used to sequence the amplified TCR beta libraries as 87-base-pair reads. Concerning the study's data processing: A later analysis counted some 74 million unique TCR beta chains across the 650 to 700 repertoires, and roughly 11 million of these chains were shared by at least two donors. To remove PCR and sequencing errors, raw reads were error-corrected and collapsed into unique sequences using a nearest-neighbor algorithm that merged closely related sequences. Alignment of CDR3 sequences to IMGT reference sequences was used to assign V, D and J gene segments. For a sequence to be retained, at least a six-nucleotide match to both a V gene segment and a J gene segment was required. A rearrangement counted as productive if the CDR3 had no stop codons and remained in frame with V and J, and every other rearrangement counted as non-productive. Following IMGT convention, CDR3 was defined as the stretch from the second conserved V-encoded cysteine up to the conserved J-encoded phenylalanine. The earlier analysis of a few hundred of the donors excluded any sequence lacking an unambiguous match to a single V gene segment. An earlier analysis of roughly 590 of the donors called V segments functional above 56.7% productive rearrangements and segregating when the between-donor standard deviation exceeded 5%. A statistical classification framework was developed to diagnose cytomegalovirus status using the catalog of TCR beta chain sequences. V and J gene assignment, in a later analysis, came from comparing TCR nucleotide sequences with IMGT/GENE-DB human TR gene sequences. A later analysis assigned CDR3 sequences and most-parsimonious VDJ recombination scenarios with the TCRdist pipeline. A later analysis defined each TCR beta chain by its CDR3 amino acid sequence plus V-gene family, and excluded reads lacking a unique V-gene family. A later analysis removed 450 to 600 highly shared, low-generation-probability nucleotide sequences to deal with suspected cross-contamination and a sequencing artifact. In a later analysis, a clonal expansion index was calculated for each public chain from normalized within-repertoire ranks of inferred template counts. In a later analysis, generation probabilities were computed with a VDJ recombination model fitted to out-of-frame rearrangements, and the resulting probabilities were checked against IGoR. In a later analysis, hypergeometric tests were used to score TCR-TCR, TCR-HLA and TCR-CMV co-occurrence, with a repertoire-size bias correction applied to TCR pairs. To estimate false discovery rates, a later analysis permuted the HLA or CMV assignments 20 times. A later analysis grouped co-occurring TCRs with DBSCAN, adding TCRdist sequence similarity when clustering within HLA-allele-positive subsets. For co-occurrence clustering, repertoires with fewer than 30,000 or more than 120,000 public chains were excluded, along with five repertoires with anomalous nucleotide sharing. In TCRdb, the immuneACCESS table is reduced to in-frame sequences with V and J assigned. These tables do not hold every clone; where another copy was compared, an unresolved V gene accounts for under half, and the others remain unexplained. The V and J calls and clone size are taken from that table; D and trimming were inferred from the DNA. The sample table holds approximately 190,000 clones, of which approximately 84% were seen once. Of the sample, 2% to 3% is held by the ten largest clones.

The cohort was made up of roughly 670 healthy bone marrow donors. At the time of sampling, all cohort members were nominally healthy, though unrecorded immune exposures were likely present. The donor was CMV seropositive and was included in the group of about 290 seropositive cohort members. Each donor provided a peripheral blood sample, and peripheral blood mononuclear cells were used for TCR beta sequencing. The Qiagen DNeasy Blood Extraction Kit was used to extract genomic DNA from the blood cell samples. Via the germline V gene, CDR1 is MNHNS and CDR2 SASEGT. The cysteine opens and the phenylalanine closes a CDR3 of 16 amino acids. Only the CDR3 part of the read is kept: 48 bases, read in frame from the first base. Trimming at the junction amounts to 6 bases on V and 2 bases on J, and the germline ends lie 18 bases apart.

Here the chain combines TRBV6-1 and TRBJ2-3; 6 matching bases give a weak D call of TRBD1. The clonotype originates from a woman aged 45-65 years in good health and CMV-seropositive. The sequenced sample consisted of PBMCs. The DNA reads TGTGCCAGCAGCGAACAGGGCTCGAGCCCCACAGATACGCAGTATTTT. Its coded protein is CASSEQGSSPTDTQYF.